This is a list of T cell receptor beta chains from one sample in a study of blood T cell repertoires in COVID-19. Data came from immunoSEQ multiplex PCR; TCRdb stores just in-frame clones and leaves some out. Among about 210,000 clones listed, 81% were seen once. Sequenced: PBMCs or T cells enriched from blood (not recorded which). Receptor source: a woman aged 45-59 years with acute COVID-19. CDR3s include the opening cysteine and the closing phenylalanine or tryptophan. Each record gives: D gene, clone size, V gene, J gene, CDR3 DNA, CDR3 protein. The D gene is left open where the match is weak. For some rows the clone size is stated as once, few or many, or as a class when expanded; others skip it.

>-|-|TRBV11-2|TRBJ2-3
TGTGCCAGCAGCGCTACGAGGAGCACAGATACGCAGTATTTT
CASSATRSTDTQYF
>-|once|TRBV6-5|TRBJ1-2
TGTGCCAGTCAGCGGGTCGACTATGGCTACACCTTC
CASQRVDYGYTF
>-|-|TRBV21-1|TRBJ2-7
TGTGCCAGCAGCAAAATACTGGGCAGGGGAGTAGGCGAGCAGTACTTC
CASSKILGRGVGEQYF
>-|-|TRBV18|TRBJ1-5
TGTGCCAGCTCACCACTGCAGATGGGAGGTCAGCCCCAGCATTTT
CASSPLQMGGQPQHF
>-|-|TRBV6-5|TRBJ2-6
TGTGCCAGCAGACAGAACAGGGCTGGGGCCAACGTCCTGACTTTC
CASRQNRAGANVLTF
>-|once|TRBV18|TRBJ2-2
TGTGCCAGCTCACCACCCGCTTGGCAGGCCACCGGGGAGCTGTTTTTT
CASSPPAWQATGELFF
>TRBD2|few|TRBV7-2|TRBJ2-7
TGTGCCAGCAGCTTAGACTCTAGCGGGAGCTCCTACGAGCAGTACTTC
CASSLDSSGSSYEQYF
>TRBD1|-|TRBV5-1|TRBJ1-2
TGCGCCAGCAGCTCCCGACAGGGGAACTATGGCTACACCTTC
CASSSRQGNYGYTF
>TRBD1|-|TRBV5-4|TRBJ1-2
TGTGCCAGCAGCTTAACCGGGACAGGGGTAGCTAACTATGGCTACACCTTC
CASSLTGTGVANYGYTF
>TRBD2|-|TRBV11-3|TRBJ2-3
TGTGCCAGCAGCCGGCGGGGGGACACAGATACGCAGTATTTT
CASSRRGDTDTQYF
>-|-|TRBV18|TRBJ2-1
TGTGCCAGCTCACCATACCTCCAACAGGTGGGGCCCTACAATGAGCAGTTCTTC
CASSPYLQQVGPYNEQFF
>TRBD2|once|TRBV9|TRBJ2-3
TGTGCCAGCAGCCGACGTCGGTCGGGGGGGCGTAGCACAGATACGCAGTATTTT
CASSRRRSGGRSTDTQYF
>TRBD1|-|TRBV4-1|TRBJ2-7
TGCGCCAGCAGGCTCCGGGACAGCTCCTACGAGCAGTACTTC
CASRLRDSSYEQYF
>TRBD2|-|TRBV28|TRBJ2-5
TGTGCCAGCAGTTTAATCGGGAGGGCTATGGAGACCCAGTACTTC
CASSLIGRAMETQYF
>-|-|TRBV28|TRBJ2-1
TGTGCCAGCAGCTTAGACAGAAGCTCCTACAATGAGCAGTTCTTC
CASSLDRSSYNEQFF
>-|-|TRBV15|TRBJ2-5
TGTGCCACCAGCAGAGAGGGGGCCCCACAAGAGACCCAGTACTTC
CATSREGAPQETQYF
>-|-|TRBV5-4|TRBJ1-1
TGTGCCAGCAGCTTGATTAGGGGGAACACTGAAGCTTTCTTT
CASSLIRGNTEAFF
>-|-|TRBV11-2|TRBJ1-4
TGTGCCAGCAGCTTAGGGACAGAAGTTCGGGAAAAACTGTTTTTT
CASSLGTEVREKLFF
>-|-|TRBV5-4|TRBJ2-5
TGTGCCAGCACCACCTTTCGTAGCCAAGAGACCCAGTACTTC
CASTTFRSQETQYF
>TRBD1|-|TRBV13|TRBJ1-6
TGTGCCAGCAGCTTCCGGGACAGGGGTAATTCACCCCTCCACTTT
CASSFRDRGNSPLHF
>TRBD2|-|TRBV24-1|TRBJ2-7
TGTGCCACCAGTGATTTGCGGGAGCGGGAGGACTACGAGCAGTACTTC
CATSDLREREDYEQYF
>-|-|TRBV7-9|TRBJ1-3
TGTGCCAGCAGCTTAGTGGCAGGCTCTGGAAACACCATATATTTT
CASSLVAGSGNTIYF
>TRBD2|-|TRBV7-2|TRBJ2-5
TGTGCCAGCAGCTTAGAGTCACTAGCGGGGGGAGGAGAGACCCAGTACTTC
CASSLESLAGGGETQYF
>TRBD2|-|TRBV27|TRBJ2-7
TGTGCCAGCAGTTCCGGACTAGCGGGAGTATACGAGCAGTACTTC
CASSSGLAGVYEQYF
>TRBD1|once|TRBV19|TRBJ1-3
TGTGCCACCCTCCGGGACAGGGGAGACACCATATATTTT
CATLRDRGDTIYF
>TRBD1|few|TRBV6-2/TRBV6-3|TRBJ2-7
TGTGCCAGCAGCACCCGGGACAGCTCCTACGAGCAGTACTTC
CASSTRDSSYEQYF
>-|-|TRBV28|TRBJ2-7
TGTGCCAGCAGTTCTCTCTACGAGCAGTACTTC
CASSSLYEQYF
>TRBD2|-|TRBV18|TRBJ2-3
TGTGCCAGCTCACCAACCGCGGGAGGCGTCACAGATACGCAGTATTTT
CASSPTAGGVTDTQYF
>-|few|TRBV6-6|TRBJ2-7
TGTGCCTCAAGGGCTAGCGACTACGAGCAGTACTTC
CASRASDYEQYF
>-|-|TRBV2|TRBJ1-1
TGTGCCACTGCGGGGAACTTGAACACTGAAGCTTTCTTT
CATAGNLNTEAFF
>-|few|TRBV27|TRBJ1-5
TGTGCCAGCAGTTTGGGGAGTGGTAATAAGCCCCAGCATTTT
CASSLGSGNKPQHF